A single sample is the source of the 24 T cell receptor beta chains below, sequenced in a study of PD-1 blockade in classical Hodgkin lymphoma. Here immunoSEQ multiplex PCR was the method, and the copy in TCRdb shows in-frame clones only, minus some. The table lists approximately 50,000 clones, more than 75% of them singletons. Each patient relapsed following autologous stem cell transplantation, and prior brentuximab vedotin exposure differed. The specimen was peripheral blood mononuclear cells (PBMCs), collected before the second cycle of nivolumab. These TCRs come from a human donor with classical Hodgkin lymphoma.

Only a few counts were recorded for this clone. The CDR3 region is CASSLTRNNGYTF. The DNA of the CDR3 is TGTGCCAGCAGCTTAACCCGGAATAATGGCTACACCTTC. The rearrangement uses TRBV7-9 and TRBJ1-2; D gene unclear. Trimming stripped 2 bases from V and 6 bases from J, with 10 bases between. Germline lookup yields CDR1 SEHNR and CDR2 FQNEAQ (reference sequence). CDR3 length: 13 residues.

J is TRBJ2-3 and V is TRBV7-9, with TRBD2 identical over 7 bases. J was trimmed by 1 base and V by 5 bases; bases with no gene match: 3. Germline-derived CDR1 and CDR2 are SEHNR and FQNEAQ (reference sequence). The CDR3 sequence is 14 residues long. CDR3 nucleotides: TGTGCCAGCAGCCGGAGCGGGGGCACAGATACGCAGTATTTT. Encoded protein: CASSRSGGTDTQYF.

The rearrangement links TRBV5-1 to TRBJ1-1, with D perhaps TRBD1 (5 bases). The germline V and J ends were trimmed by 0 bases and 7 bases, with 13 bases remaining between them. Germline CDR1 reads SGHRS; CDR2 reads YFSETQ. The CDR3 length is 14 residues. The CDR3 nucleotides read TGCGCCAGCAGCTTGGTAATTTCGGGGGTTGAAGCTTTCTTT. Encoded protein: CASSLVISGVEAFF.

This sequence joins TRBV9 and TRBJ2-7; a weak D match, TRBD2 (5 bases). CDR1 SGDLS and CDR2 YYNGEE come from the germline V gene. The CDR3 runs 14 residues. Trimming stripped 0 bases from V and 6 bases from J, with 13 bases between. The CDR3 reads CASSVGLAIFEQYF. CDR3 DNA sequence: TGTGCCAGCAGCGTAGGTCTAGCCATCTTCGAGCAGTACTTC.

J is TRBJ1-3 and V is TRBV7-2; D uncertain. Trimming took off 2 bases at V and 0 bases at J, with 8 bases between the two ends. This CDR3 region has 15 residues. CDR1 is SGHTA, CDR2 FQGNSA, per germline. This CDR3 reads CASSLLGHSGNTIYF. Written as DNA, the CDR3 is TGTGCCAGCAGCTTATTGGGTCACTCTGGAAACACCATATATTTT.

The gene calls are TRBV5-5 and TRBJ1-1, with a weak D call TRBD1 (6 bases). The CDR3 has 16 amino acids. In germline, CDR1 is SGHKS, CDR2 YYEKEE (reference sequence). V gave up 4 bases and J gave up 4 bases, with 20 bases separating them. CDR3: CASSVRQDWGSTEAFF. The CDR3 nucleotides read TGTGCCAGCAGCGTCAGACAGGATTGGGGAAGCACTGAAGCTTTCTTT.

The V and J genes are TRBV7-3 and TRBJ2-5; D might be TRBD1 or TRBD2, each matching 5 bases. This CDR3 is 15 amino acids long. V shed 2 bases and J shed 2 bases, with 12 bases lying between them. The germline CDR1 and CDR2 sequences are SGHTA and FQGTGA. The CDR3 is CASSLGGWGQETQYF. In DNA, the CDR3 is TGTGCCAGCAGCTTAGGGGGTTGGGGGCAAGAGACCCAGTACTTC.

The chain carries TRBV5-4 and TRBJ1-3; TRBD1 agrees at 8 bases. Germline loops: CDR1 SGHNT, CDR2 YYREEE (reference sequence). This CDR3 region has 14 residues. V was pared by 4 bases and J by 3 bases, with 3 bases of the junction left unmatched. This chain's CDR3 is CASSGRGLGNTIYF. The CDR3 DNA reads TGTGCCAGCAGCGGCAGGGGGCTTGGAAACACCATATATTTT.

V and J are TRBV5-4 and TRBJ1-2; D ambiguous. CDR1 SGHNT and CDR2 YYREEE come from the germline V gene (reference sequence). V was cut by 0 bases and J by 4 bases, with 7 bases left in between. The CDR3 is made up of 13 amino acids. The CDR3 sequence: CASSLAEIYGYTF. The CDR3, as DNA: TGTGCCAGCAGCTTGGCAGAGATCTATGGCTACACCTTC.

The CDR3 protein is CASGTSGSTGELFF. The CDR3 nucleotides read TGTGCTAGTGGGACTAGCGGGAGCACCGGGGAGCTGTTTTTT. J is TRBJ2-2 and V is TRBV12-5, with TRBD2 matching over 12 bases. The CDR3 has 14 residues. In germline, CDR1 is LGHNT, CDR2 FRNRAP. J was trimmed by 4 bases and V by 6 bases; bases with no gene match: 0.

The CDR3 DNA reads as TGTGCCAGCAGCCCCTCGGGCGGGGGGGAGACCCAGTACTTC. It translates to CASSPSGGGETQYF. The rearrangement links TRBV7-9 to TRBJ2-5; 8 bases align to TRBD2. Trimming cost V 5 bases and J 5 bases; bases outside gene matches: 7. In germline, CDR1 is SEHNR, CDR2 FQNEAQ (reference sequence). The CDR3 extends over 14 amino acids.

The chain couples TRBV19 to TRBJ2-2; no definite D call. This CDR3 has 16 residues. CDR1 is LNHDA, CDR2 SQIVND, per germline (reference sequence). Trimming stripped 7 bases from V and 4 bases from J, with 19 bases between. In DNA form, the CDR3 reads TGTGCCAGTACTCCTGATAGTGGGTCGAGCACCGGGGAGCTGTTTTTT. Its protein product is CASTPDSGSSTGELFF.

The CDR3 is CASSSGNTGELFF. CDR3 in DNA: TGCGCCAGCAGCTCCGGAAACACCGGGGAGCTGTTTTTT. The chain uses TRBV5-1 and TRBJ2-2, with D unclear. The CDR3 runs to 13 residues. The V gene lost 3 bases and the J gene lost 2 bases, with 5 bases spanning the gap. Germline V CDR1 and CDR2: SGHRS, YFSETQ. The complete variable domain, with remaining parts taken from reference TRBV5-1 and TRBJ2-2, reads KAGVTQTPRYLIKTRGQQVTLSCSPISGHRSVSWYQQTPGQGLQFLFEYFSETQRNKGNFPGRFSGRQFSNSRSEMNVSTLELGDSALYLCASSSGNTGELFFGEGSRLTVL.

V gene TRBV5-1 combines with J gene TRBJ2-3; D is unresolved. Per germline, CDR1 SGHRS and CDR2 YFSETQ. Between the trimmed V and J ends, which lost 0 bases and 0 bases, there was a span of 8 bases. The CDR3 is 15 amino acids. Written as DNA, the CDR3 is TGCGCCAGCAGCTTGGGGGCATCTAGCACAGATACGCAGTATTTT. Its protein product is CASSLGASSTDTQYF. The full variable domain, in which reference TRBV5-1 and TRBJ2-3 provide the parts outside the CDR3, is KAGVTQTPRYLIKTRGQQVTLSCSPISGHRSVSWYQQTPGQGLQFLFEYFSETQRNKGNFPGRFSGRQFSNSRSEMNVSTLELGDSALYLCASSLGASSTDTQYFGPGTRLTVL.

This chain connects TRBV6-1 to TRBJ2-3; 10 bases are a match to TRBD2. The junction had 5 bases not matched to a gene; V was cut back by 7 bases and J by 10 bases. CDR1 is MNHNS, CDR2 SASEGT, per germline. CDR3 length: 12 amino acids. CDR3 loop: CASTNSGGAQYF. In nucleotides, the CDR3 is TGTGCCAGCACCAACAGCGGGGGGGCGCAGTATTTT.

This chain uses TRBV30 with TRBJ2-1; weak D call: TRBD2 (5 bases). V dropped 3 bases and J dropped 4 bases, with 16 bases sitting between them. The germline V gene encodes CDR1 GTSNPN and CDR2 SVGIG (reference sequence). CDR3 length equals 15 residues. CDR3 sequence (DNA): TGTGCCTGGAGAACGATAAGCGGAGCTTACAATGAGCAGTTCTTC. This codes for CAWRTISGAYNEQFF.

The rearrangement links TRBV2 to TRBJ2-1; D is ambiguous. The germline V gene encodes CDR1 SNHLY and CDR2 FYNNEI. CDR3 length: 14 residues. The V gene lost 5 bases and the J gene lost 0 bases, with 8 bases spanning the gap. CDR3 DNA: TGTGCCAGCAGTCTCCTTAGCTCCTACAATGAGCAGTTCTTC. Amino acid sequence: CASSLLSSYNEQFF.

This rearrangement joins TRBV5-1 to TRBJ2-3, with D tentatively TRBD2 (6 bases). The CDR3 is 16 amino acids. From germline, CDR1 is SGHRS and CDR2 YFSETQ. V was clipped by 5 bases and J by 0 bases, with 16 bases between them. CDR3 bases: TGCGCCAGCAGGTTAATAGCCGGAGGGAGCACAGATACGCAGTATTTT. Translating gives CASRLIAGGSTDTQYF. Variable domain in full (rest from reference TRBV5-1 and TRBJ2-3): KAGVTQTPRYLIKTRGQQVTLSCSPISGHRSVSWYQQTPGQGLQFLFEYFSETQRNKGNFPGRFSGRQFSNSRSEMNVSTLELGDSALYLCASRLIAGGSTDTQYFGPGTRLTVL.

This chain links TRBV6-6 with TRBJ2-3; 13 nucleotides align to TRBD2. Germline V gene data show CDR1 as MNHNY and CDR2 as SVGAGI (reference sequence). The V segment lost 7 bases and the J segment 2 bases; nucleotides outside the gene matches: 3. This CDR3 is built from 15 residues. CDR3 coding DNA: TGTGCCAGCAAGGGACTAGCGGGGATCACAGATACGCAGTATTTT. It codes for CASKGLAGITDTQYF.

This CDR3 is CASSLDPTNTGELFF. The CDR3 DNA reads TGCGCCAGCAGCTTGGATCCAACGAACACCGGGGAGCTGTTTTTT. This chain links TRBV5-1 with TRBJ2-2; D uncertain. The CDR3 is 15 residues long. The germline V gene encodes CDR1 SGHRS and CDR2 YFSETQ. Between the trimmed V and J ends, which lost 0 bases and 0 bases, there was a span of 6 bases.

The rearrangement links TRBV5-1 to TRBJ2-2, with D tentatively TRBD1 (6 bases). CDR3 length: 13 residues. Germline V gene data show CDR1 as SGHRS and CDR2 as YFSETQ. V lost 0 bases to trimming and J lost 9 bases, with 9 bases between them. This CDR3 reads CASSLVGGRELFF. In nucleotides, the CDR3 is TGCGCCAGCAGCTTGGTTGGGGGCCGGGAGCTGTTTTTT.

The rearrangement links TRBV5-4 to TRBJ2-1; 9 nucleotides line up with TRBD2. The CDR3 covers 18 residues. Trimming removed 0 bases from V and 3 bases from J; junction bases left unmatched: 10. CDR1 SGHNT and CDR2 YYREEE come from the germline V gene (reference sequence). DNA of the CDR3: TGTGCCAGCAGCTTGGAGGGAGCGGGGGGAACCTTCTACAATGAGCAGTTCTTC. Translation gives CASSLEGAGGTFYNEQFF.

This chain connects TRBV27 to TRBJ2-5; D perhaps matches TRBD2 (7 bases). Per germline, CDR1 MNHEY and CDR2 SMNVEV (reference sequence). Trimming shortened V by 8 bases and J by 2 bases, and 15 bases separated the two germline ends. CDR3 length: 14 residues. The CDR3 reads CASGRRGTQETQYF. The CDR3 DNA is TGTGCCAGCGGCCGGCGGGGGACACAAGAGACCCAGTACTTC.

The genes are TRBV5-1 and TRBJ1-1; maybe TRBD1 (5 bases). The CDR3 is made up of 14 amino acids. Trimming left V 4 bases short and J 7 bases short, with 17 bases between. Per the germline V gene, CDR1 is SGHRS and CDR2 is YFSETQ. CDR3 DNA sequence: TGCGCCAGCAGCCCCCAGGCAGGGTCTGGTGAAGCTTTCTTT. Its translation: CASSPQAGSGEAFF.